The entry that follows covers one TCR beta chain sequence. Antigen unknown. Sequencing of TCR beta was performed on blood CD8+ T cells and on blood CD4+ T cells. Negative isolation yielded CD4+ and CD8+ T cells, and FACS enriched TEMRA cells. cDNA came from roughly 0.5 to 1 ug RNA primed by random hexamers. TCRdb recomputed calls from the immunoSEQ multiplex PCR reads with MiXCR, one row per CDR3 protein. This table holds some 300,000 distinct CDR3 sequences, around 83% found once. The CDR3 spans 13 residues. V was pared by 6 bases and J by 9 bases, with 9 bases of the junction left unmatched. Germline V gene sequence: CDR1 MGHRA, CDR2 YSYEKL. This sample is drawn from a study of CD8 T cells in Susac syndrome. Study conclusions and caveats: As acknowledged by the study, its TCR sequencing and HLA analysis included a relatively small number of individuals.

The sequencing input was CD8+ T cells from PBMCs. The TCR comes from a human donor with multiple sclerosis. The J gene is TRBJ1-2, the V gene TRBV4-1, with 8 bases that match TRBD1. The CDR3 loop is CASSLGQGRSYTF. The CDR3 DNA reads TGCGCCAGCAGTCTCGGACAGGGTAGGAGCTACACCTTC.